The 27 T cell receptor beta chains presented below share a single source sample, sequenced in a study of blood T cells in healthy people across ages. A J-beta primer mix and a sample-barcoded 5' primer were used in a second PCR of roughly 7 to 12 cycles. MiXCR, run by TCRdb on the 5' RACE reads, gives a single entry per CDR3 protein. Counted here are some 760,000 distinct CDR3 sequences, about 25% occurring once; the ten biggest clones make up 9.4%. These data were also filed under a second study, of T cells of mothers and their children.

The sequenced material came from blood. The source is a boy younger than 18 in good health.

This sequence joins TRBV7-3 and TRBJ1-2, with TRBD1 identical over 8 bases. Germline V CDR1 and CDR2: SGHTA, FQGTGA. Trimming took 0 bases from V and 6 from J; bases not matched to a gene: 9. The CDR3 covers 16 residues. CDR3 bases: TGTGCCAGCAGCTTAACCCCCGGGACAGGCCTTGATGGCTACACCTTC. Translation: CASSLTPGTGLDGYTF.

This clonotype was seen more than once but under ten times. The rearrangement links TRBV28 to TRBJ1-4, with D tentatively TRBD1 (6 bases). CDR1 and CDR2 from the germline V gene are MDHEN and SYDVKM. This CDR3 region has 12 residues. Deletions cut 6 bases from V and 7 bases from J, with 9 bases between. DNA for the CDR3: TGTGCCAGCAGGGGAGGGGGTGAAAAACTGTTTTTT. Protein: CASRGGGEKLFF.

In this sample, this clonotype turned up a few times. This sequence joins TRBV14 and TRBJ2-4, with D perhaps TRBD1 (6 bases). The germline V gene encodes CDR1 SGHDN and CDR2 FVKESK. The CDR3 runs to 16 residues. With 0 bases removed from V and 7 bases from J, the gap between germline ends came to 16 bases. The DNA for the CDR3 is TGTGCCAGCAGCCAAGATTTCGGCAGGGGTGTGAACATTCAGTACTTC. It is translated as CASSQDFGRGVNIQYF.

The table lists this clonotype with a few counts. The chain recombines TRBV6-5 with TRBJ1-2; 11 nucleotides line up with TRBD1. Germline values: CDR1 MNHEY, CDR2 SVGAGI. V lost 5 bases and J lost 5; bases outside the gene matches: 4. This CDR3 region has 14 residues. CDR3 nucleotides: TGTGCCAGCAGTGGCGGACAGGGGGCGTATGGCTACACCTTC. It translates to CASSGGQGAYGYTF.

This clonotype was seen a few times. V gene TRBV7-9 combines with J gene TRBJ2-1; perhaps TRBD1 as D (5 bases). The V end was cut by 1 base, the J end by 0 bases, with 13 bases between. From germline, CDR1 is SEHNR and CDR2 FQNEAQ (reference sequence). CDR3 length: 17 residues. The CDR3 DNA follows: TGTGCCAGCAGCTTAGTTATCGGACATATCTCCTACAATGAGCAGTTCTTC. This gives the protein CASSLVIGHISYNEQFF.

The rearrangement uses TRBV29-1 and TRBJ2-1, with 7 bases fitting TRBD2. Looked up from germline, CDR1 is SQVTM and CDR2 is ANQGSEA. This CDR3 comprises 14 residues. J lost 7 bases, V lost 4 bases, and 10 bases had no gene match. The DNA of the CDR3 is TGCAGCGTTGGTTTGGCGGGAGAGGAGAATGAGCAGTTCTTC. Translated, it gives CSVGLAGEENEQFF.

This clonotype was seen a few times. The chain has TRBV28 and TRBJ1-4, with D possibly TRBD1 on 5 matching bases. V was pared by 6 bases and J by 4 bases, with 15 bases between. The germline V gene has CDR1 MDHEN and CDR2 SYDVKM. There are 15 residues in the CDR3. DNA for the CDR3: TGTGCCAGCAGACGGATGACAGCCCTTAATGAAAAACTGTTTTTT. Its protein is CASRRMTALNEKLFF. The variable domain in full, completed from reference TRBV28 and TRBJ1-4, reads DVKVTQSSRYLVKRTGEKVFLECVQDMDHENMFWYRQDPGLGLRLIYFSYDVKMKEKGDIPEGYSVSREKKERFSLILESASTNQTSMYLCASRRMTALNEKLFFGSGTQLSVL.

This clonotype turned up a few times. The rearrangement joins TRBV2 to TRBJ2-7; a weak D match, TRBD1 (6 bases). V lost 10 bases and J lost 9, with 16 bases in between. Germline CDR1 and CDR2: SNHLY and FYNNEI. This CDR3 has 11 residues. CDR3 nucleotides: TGTGCCACCACCAGGGGAATGAGGCAGTACTTC. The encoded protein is CATTRGMRQYF.

CDR3 bases: TGCGCCAGCAGCTTGTGGGGCCAGAACACTGAAGCTTTCTTT. Amino acid sequence: CASSLWGQNTEAFF. V usage is TRBV5-1 and J usage is TRBJ1-1; tentative D call: TRBD1 (5 bases). CDR1 is SGHRS and CDR2 is YFSETQ in the germline V gene. CDR3 length equals 14 residues. Trimming took off 1 base at V and 1 base at J, with 8 bases between the two ends.

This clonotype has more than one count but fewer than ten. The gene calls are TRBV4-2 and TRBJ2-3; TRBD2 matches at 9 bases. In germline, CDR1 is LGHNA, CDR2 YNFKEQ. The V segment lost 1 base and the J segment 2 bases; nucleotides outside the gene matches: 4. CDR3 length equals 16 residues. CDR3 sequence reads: CASSQVSGRLTDTQYF. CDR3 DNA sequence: TGTGCCAGCAGCCAAGTTAGCGGGAGACTCACAGATACGCAGTATTTT.

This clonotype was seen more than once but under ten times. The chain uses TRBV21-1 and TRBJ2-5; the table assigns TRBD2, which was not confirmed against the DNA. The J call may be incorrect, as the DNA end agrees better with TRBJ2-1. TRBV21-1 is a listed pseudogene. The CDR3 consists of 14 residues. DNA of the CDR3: TGTGCCGCCGGTCGAGGGGACTCCTACAATGAGCAGTTCTTC. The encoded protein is CAAGRGDSYNEQFF.

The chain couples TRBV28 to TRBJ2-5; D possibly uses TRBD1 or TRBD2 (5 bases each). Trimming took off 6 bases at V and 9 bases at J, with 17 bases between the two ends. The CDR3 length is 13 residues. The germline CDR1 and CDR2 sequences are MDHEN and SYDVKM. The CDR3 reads CASSDGTLRAQYF. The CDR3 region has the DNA TGTGCCAGCAGCGACGGGACCCTGAGGGCCCAGTACTTC.

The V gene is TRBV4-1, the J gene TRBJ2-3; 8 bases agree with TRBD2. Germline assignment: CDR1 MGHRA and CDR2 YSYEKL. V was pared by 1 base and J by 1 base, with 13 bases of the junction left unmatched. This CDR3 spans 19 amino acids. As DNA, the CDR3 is TGCGCCAGCAGCCAAGCACAGGGACTAGGGGGATTCGGCACAGATACGCAGTATTTT. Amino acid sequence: CASSQAQGLGGFGTDTQYF.

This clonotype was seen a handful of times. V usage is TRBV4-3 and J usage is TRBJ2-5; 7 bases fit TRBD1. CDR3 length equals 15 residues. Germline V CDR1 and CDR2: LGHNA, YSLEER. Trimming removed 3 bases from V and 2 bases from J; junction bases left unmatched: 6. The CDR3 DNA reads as TGCGCCAGCAGCCAGGCCTGGGACAGACAAGAGACCCAGTACTTC. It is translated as CASSQAWDRQETQYF.

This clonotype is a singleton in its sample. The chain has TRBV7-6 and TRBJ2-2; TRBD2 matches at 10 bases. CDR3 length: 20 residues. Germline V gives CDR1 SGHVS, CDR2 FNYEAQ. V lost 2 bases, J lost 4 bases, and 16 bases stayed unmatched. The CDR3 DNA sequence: TGTGCCAGCAGCTTAAGGGCACTAGGGTCTAGCGGGAGTAGCACCGGGGAGCTGTTTTTT. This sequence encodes CASSLRALGSSGSSTGELFF.

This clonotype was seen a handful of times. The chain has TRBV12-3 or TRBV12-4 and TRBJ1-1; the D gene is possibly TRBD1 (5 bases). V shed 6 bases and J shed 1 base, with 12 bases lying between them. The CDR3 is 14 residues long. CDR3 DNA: TGTGCCAGCAGCCCGGGACGGGGGAACACTGAAGCTTTCTTT. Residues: CASSPGRGNTEAFF.

CDR3 DNA: TGTGCCAGCATACAGGGTTTAGGAACCGGGGAGCTGTTTTTT. Residues: CASIQGLGTGELFF. The V gene is TRBV12-3 or TRBV12-4, the J gene TRBJ2-2, with a possible D match to TRBD1 (6 bases). Deletions cut 7 bases from V and 5 bases from J, with 14 bases between. This CDR3 comprises 14 residues.

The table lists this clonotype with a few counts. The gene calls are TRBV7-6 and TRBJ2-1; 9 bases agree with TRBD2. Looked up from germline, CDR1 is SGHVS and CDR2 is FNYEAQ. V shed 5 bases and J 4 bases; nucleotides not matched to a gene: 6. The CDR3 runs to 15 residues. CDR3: CASSPGSGSYNEQFF. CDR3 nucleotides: TGTGCCAGCAGCCCGGGTAGCGGGAGTTACAATGAGCAGTTCTTC.

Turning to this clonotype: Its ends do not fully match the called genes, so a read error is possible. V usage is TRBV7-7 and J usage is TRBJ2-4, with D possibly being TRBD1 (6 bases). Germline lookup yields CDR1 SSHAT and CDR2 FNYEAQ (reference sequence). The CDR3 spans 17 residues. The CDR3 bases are TGTGCTAGCAGCTCCTATATTACGGGACAAGTTAAAAACATTCAGTACTTC. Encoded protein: CASSSYITGQVKNIQYF.

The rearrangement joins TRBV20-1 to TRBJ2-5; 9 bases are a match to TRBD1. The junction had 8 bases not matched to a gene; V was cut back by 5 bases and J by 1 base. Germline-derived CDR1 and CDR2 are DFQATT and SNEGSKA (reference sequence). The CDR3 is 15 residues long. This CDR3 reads CSAHRGTGSQETQYF. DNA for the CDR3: TGCAGTGCTCATAGAGGGACAGGGTCCCAAGAGACCCAGTACTTC.

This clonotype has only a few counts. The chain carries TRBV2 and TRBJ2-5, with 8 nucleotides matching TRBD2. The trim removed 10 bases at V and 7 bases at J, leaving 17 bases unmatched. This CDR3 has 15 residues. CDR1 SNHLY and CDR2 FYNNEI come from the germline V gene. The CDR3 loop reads CATRRETGGLGTQYF. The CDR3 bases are TGTGCCACTCGGAGGGAAACGGGGGGGCTAGGGACCCAGTACTTC.

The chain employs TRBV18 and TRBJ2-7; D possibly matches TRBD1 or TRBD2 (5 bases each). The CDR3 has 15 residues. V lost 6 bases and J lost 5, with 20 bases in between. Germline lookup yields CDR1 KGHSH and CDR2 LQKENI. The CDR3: CASSLRQLGDHEQYF. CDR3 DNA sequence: TGTGCCAGCTCCCTTCGACAGCTGGGAGACCACGAGCAGTACTTC.

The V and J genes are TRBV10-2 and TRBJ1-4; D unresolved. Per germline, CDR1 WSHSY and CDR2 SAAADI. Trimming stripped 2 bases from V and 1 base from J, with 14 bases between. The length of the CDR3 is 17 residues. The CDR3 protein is CASSETGGARTNEKLFF. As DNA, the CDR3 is TGCGCCAGCAGTGAGACGGGTGGAGCTAGAACTAATGAAAAACTGTTTTTT.

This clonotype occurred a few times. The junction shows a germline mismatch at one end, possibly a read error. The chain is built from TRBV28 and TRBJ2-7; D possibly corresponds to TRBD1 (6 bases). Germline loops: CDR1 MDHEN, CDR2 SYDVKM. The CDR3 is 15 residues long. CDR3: CANSLGGAVAYEQYF. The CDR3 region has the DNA TGTGCCAACAGTTTAGGGGGAGCGGTTGCCTACGAGCAGTACTTC.

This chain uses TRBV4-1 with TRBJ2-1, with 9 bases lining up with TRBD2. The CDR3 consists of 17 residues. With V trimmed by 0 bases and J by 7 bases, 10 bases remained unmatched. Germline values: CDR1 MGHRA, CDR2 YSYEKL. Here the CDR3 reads CASSQDPLAGRNNEQFF. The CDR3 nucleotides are TGCGCCAGCAGCCAAGATCCCCTAGCGGGACGTAATAATGAGCAGTTCTTC.

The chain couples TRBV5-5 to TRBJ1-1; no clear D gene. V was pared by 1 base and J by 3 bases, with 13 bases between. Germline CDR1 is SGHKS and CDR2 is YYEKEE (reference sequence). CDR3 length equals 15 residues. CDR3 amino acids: CASSLSRVGDTEAFF. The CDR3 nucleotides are TGTGCCAGCAGCTTGTCGAGGGTTGGAGACACTGAAGCTTTCTTT.

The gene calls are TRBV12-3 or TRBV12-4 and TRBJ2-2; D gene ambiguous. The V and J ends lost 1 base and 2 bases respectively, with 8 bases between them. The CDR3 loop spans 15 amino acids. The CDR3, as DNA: TGTGCCAGCAGTTTAGATGGCGGTAACACCGGGGAGCTGTTTTTT. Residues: CASSLDGGNTGELFF.